Below, 24 T cell receptor beta chains from the same sample are listed, as sequenced in a study of blood T cell repertoires in COVID-19. The table came from immunoSEQ multiplex PCR; TCRdb's copy has only in-frame clones and leaves some out. In the table there are approximately 26,000 clones, around 87% of which are singletons. The specimen sequenced was peripheral blood. The receptor set was obtained from a woman aged 60-75 years with active COVID-19.

CDR3 nucleotides: TGTGCCTGGAACAGGGGTCTCTACGAGCAGTACTTC. Protein: CAWNRGLYEQYF. J is TRBJ2-7 and V is TRBV30; 7 bases map to TRBD1. The V and J ends lost 4 bases and 3 bases, in that order; junction bases with no gene match: 3. Germline V lookup: CDR1 GTSNPN, CDR2 SVGIG (reference sequence). CDR3 size: 12 residues.

The gene calls are TRBV11-2 and TRBJ2-2, with 10 bases aligning to TRBD2. J was trimmed by 3 bases and V by 3 bases; bases with no gene match: 4. The CDR3 is 16 amino acids. Germline CDR1 SGHAT, CDR2 FQNNGV. This chain's CDR3 is CASSFLLAGYTGELFF. In nucleotides, the CDR3 is TGTGCCAGCAGCTTCCTACTAGCGGGGTACACCGGGGAGCTGTTTTTT.

The chain has TRBV27 and TRBJ2-2, with 9 bases matching TRBD1. Unmatched junction bases numbered 6, after V lost 10 bases and J lost 6 bases. Germline V gives CDR1 MNHEY, CDR2 SMNVEV (reference sequence). The CDR3 sequence is 13 residues long. The CDR3 DNA reads TGTGCCACCAGGACAGGGGTGGCCGGGGAGCTGTTTTTT. It translates to CATRTGVAGELFF.

The genes are TRBV24-1 and TRBJ1-4; 9 bases line up with TRBD1. With V trimmed by 4 bases and J by 6 bases, 5 bases remained unmatched. The germline gives CDR1 KGHDR, CDR2 SFDVKD. This CDR3 contains 15 residues. The CDR3 DNA reads as TGTGCCACCAGTGACACCCGGACAGGGGATGAAAAACTGTTTTTT. This translates into CATSDTRTGDEKLFF.

The V gene is TRBV28, the J gene TRBJ1-4; 7 nucleotides agree with TRBD1. The CDR3 extends over 18 amino acids. CDR1 is MDHEN and CDR2 is SYDVKM in the germline V gene. With V trimmed by 3 bases and J by 0 bases, 10 bases remained unmatched. CDR3 coding DNA: TGTGCCAGCAGTTTGGCGGCGGGACAGACCTCAACTAATGAAAAACTGTTTTTT. Amino acid sequence: CASSLAAGQTSTNEKLFF.

The table lists this clone with a count of one. The chain employs TRBV2 and TRBJ2-7, with unresolved D. V lost 1 base to trimming and J lost 1 base, with 8 bases between them. CDR1 is SNHLY and CDR2 is FYNNEI in the germline V gene. This CDR3 is 14 amino acids long. The CDR3 DNA follows: TGTGCCAGCAGTGAAGGGCAGGCATCCTACGAGCAGTACTTC. It translates to CASSEGQASYEQYF.

The rearrangement uses TRBV30 and TRBJ1-3; 8 bases are a match to TRBD1. The CDR3 length is 14 residues. The V gene end was trimmed by 8 bases and the J gene end by 4 bases; junction bases not matched to a gene: 10. Germline CDR1 reads GTSNPN; CDR2 reads SVGIG (reference sequence). The DNA of the CDR3 is TGTGCCAGTACCCGGACAGGGCGCGGAAACACCATATATTTT. It yields the protein CASTRTGRGNTIYF. Filled out from reference TRBV30 and TRBJ1-3, the complete variable domain reads SQTIHQWPATLVQPVGSPLSLECTVEGTSNPNLYWYRQAAGRGLQLLFYSVGIGQISSEVPQNLSASRPQDRQFILSSKKLLLSDSGFYLCASTRTGRGNTIYFGEGSWLTVV.

This clone turned up a few times. This chain joins TRBV28 and TRBJ2-7, with TRBD2 matching 7 bases. V was clipped by 11 bases and J by 3 bases; unmatched bases: 7. There are 12 residues in the CDR3. Germline CDR1 MDHEN, CDR2 SYDVKM. CDR3 DNA: TGTGCCGCGGGAGATCTTAACTACGAGCAGTACTTC. It specifies CAAGDLNYEQYF.

The chain employs TRBV15 and TRBJ2-1, with 11 bases lining up with TRBD2. In germline, CDR1 is LNHNV, CDR2 YYDKDF (reference sequence). This CDR3 is built from 18 residues. After removal of 0 bases from V and 1 base from J, the junction contained 5 bases not matched to a gene. CDR3 sequence (DNA): TGTGCCACCAGCAGAGATAGCGGGAGGGCCGGTTCCTACAATGAGCAGTTCTTC. Residues: CATSRDSGRAGSYNEQFF.

The chain carries TRBV25-1 and TRBJ2-7, with 7 bases matching TRBD2. V lost 10 bases to trimming and J lost 1 base; unmatched junction nucleotides: 7. CDR1 is MGHDK and CDR2 is SYGVNS in the germline V gene. This CDR3 is 13 amino acids long. In DNA form, the CDR3 reads TGTGCCACACGGGAGGCGCTGTCCTACGAGCAGTACTTC. The encoded protein is CATREALSYEQYF.

V usage is TRBV6-6 and J usage is TRBJ2-3, with TRBD2 matching 12 bases. Germline CDR1 reads MNHNY; CDR2 reads SVGAGI (reference sequence). This CDR3 has 14 amino acids. J lost 5 bases, V lost 5 bases, and 2 bases had no gene match. The CDR3: CASSPGLAGDTQYF. CDR3 DNA: TGTGCCAGCAGTCCGGGACTAGCGGGAGATACGCAGTATTTT.

This sequence joins TRBV5-1 and TRBJ1-6; a weak D match, TRBD1 (6 bases). Trimming stripped 0 bases from V and 3 bases from J, with 7 bases between. The germline V gene encodes CDR1 SGHRS and CDR2 YFSETQ. The CDR3 is made up of 15 amino acids. CDR3: CASSLVQGYNSPLHF. CDR3 coding DNA: TGCGCCAGCAGCTTGGTACAGGGCTATAATTCACCCCTCCACTTT.

V usage is TRBV6-5 and J usage is TRBJ1-6, with TRBD1 as a possible D gene (5 bases). Trimming took 5 bases from V and 7 from J, leaving 12 bases between them. The CDR3 totals 14 residues. CDR1 MNHEY and CDR2 SVGAGI come from the germline V gene. The CDR3 DNA sequence: TGTGCCAGCAGTAGGAGGGGTAACAATTCACCCCTCCACTTT. Protein product: CASSRRGNNSPLHF.

The V call is TRBV6-6, the J call TRBJ1-2, with D tentatively TRBD1 (6 bases). The CDR3 is 13 amino acids. Germline V gene data show CDR1 as MNHNY and CDR2 as SVGAGI (reference sequence). V lost 6 bases, J lost 1 base, and 9 bases lay in between. CDR3 in DNA: TGTGCCAGCAGAGGGGGGGTTAACTATGGCTACACCTTC. As protein: CASRGGVNYGYTF.

The chain joins TRBV3-1 (or the pseudogene TRBV3-2) to TRBJ1-2; 8 nucleotides align to TRBD1. V lost 3 bases, J lost 5 bases, and 8 bases stayed unmatched. Germline-derived CDR1 and CDR2 are LGHDT and YNNKEL (reference sequence). The CDR3 loop spans 15 amino acids. The CDR3: CASSQNRGIQYGYTF. In DNA, the CDR3 is TGTGCCAGCAGCCAGAACAGGGGGATACAGTATGGCTACACCTTC.

This clone was seen once. V usage is TRBV28 and J usage is TRBJ2-6; 7 bases map to TRBD2. V lost 9 bases, J lost 2 bases, and 7 bases stayed unmatched. The CDR3 extends over 15 amino acids. The germline CDR1 and CDR2 sequences are MDHEN and SYDVKM. The CDR3 spells CASFPGGTGANVLTF. The CDR3 DNA sequence: TGTGCCAGTTTTCCGGGGGGTACTGGGGCCAACGTCCTGACTTTC. Combining the CDR3 with reference TRBV28 and TRBJ2-6 gives the whole variable domain DVKVTQSSRYLVKRTGEKVFLECVQDMDHENMFWYRQDPGLGLRLIYFSYDVKMKEKGDIPEGYSVSREKKERFSLILESASTNQTSMYLCASFPGGTGANVLTFGAGSRLTVL.

This clone counts as medium-sized. CDR3 in DNA: TGTGCCAGCTCACCCTCCCGACAGGGAACCGAGCAGTACTTC. As protein: CASSPSRQGTEQYF. The V and J genes are TRBV18 and TRBJ2-7; 7 nucleotides agree with TRBD1. V trimming: 3 bases; J trimming: 6 bases; junction bases outside the gene matches: 8. The CDR3 contains 14 residues. Germline V gene sequence: CDR1 KGHSH, CDR2 LQKENI.

The chain employs TRBV5-8 and TRBJ2-4; TRBD2 matches 7 bases. The CDR3 is 16 amino acids. Germline V lookup: CDR1 SGHTS, CDR2 YDEGEE. Trimming removed 0 bases from V and 8 bases from J; junction bases left unmatched: 11. The CDR3 region has the DNA TGTGCCAGCAGCTTGGAGGTGGGCGGGAGATGGGACATTCAGTACTTC. It encodes CASSLEVGGRWDIQYF.

The J gene is TRBJ2-5, the V gene TRBV28; 10 bases match TRBD2. The CDR3 covers 12 residues. Per the germline V gene, CDR1 is MDHEN and CDR2 is SYDVKM. V lost 9 bases and J lost 14; bases outside the gene matches: 12. CDR3 coding DNA: TGTGCCAGTAGCCCCACCCTAGCGGGGGCTTACTTC. This codes for CASSPTLAGAYF.

This clone has only a few counts. V gene TRBV7-8 combines with J gene TRBJ2-1, with TRBD2 matching 13 bases. The CDR3 covers 15 residues. The germline V gene encodes CDR1 SGHVS and CDR2 FQNEAQ. Trimming cost V 3 bases and J 10 bases; bases outside gene matches: 6. The CDR3 protein is CASSLTGGLAGEQFF. For the CDR3, the DNA is TGTGCCAGCAGCTTGACAGGGGGACTAGCGGGGGAGCAGTTCTTC.

This sequence joins TRBV7-2 and TRBJ1-6; TRBD1 matches 11 bases. The length of the CDR3 is 17 residues. CDR1 and CDR2 (germline): SGHTA, FQGNSA. V was pared by 3 bases and J by 6 bases, with 7 bases of the junction left unmatched. In DNA form, the CDR3 reads TGTGCCAGCAGCTTGAGAACCGGGACAGGGGGTAATTCACCCCTCCACTTT. Protein: CASSLRTGTGGNSPLHF.

The DNA of the CDR3 is TGTGCCAGCAGGGACAGGAAGGAGACCCAGTACTTC. The encoded protein is CASRDRKETQYF. The chain employs TRBV27 and TRBJ2-5, with 7 bases that match TRBD1. V was pared by 6 bases and J by 5 bases, with 3 bases of the junction left unmatched. The CDR3 has 12 residues. CDR1 and CDR2 from the germline V gene are MNHEY and SMNVEV (reference sequence).

CDR3 region: CASSLTGGRDYEQYF. In nucleotides, the CDR3 is TGTGCCAGCAGCTTAACGGGCGGGAGGGACTACGAGCAGTACTTC. V gene TRBV7-9 combines with J gene TRBJ2-7; 9 bases line up with TRBD2. With 2 bases clipped from V and 3 bases from J, the junction kept 5 bases outside the gene matches. CDR1 is SEHNR and CDR2 is FQNEAQ in the germline V gene (reference sequence). This CDR3 comprises 15 residues.

This clone occurred once. The gene calls are TRBV28 and TRBJ2-2; weak D call: TRBD1 (5 bases). The CDR3 spans 15 residues. The germline V gene has CDR1 MDHEN and CDR2 SYDVKM. The V end was cut by 0 bases, the J end by 2 bases, with 7 bases between. The CDR3 DNA sequence: TGTGCCAGCAGTTTATGGACAGCCAACACCGGGGAGCTGTTTTTT. Translation gives CASSLWTANTGELFF. Looking up the rest from reference TRBV28 and TRBJ2-2 gives the full variable domain: DVKVTQSSRYLVKRTGEKVFLECVQDMDHENMFWYRQDPGLGLRLIYFSYDVKMKEKGDIPEGYSVSREKKERFSLILESASTNQTSMYLCASSLWTANTGELFFGEGSRLTVL.